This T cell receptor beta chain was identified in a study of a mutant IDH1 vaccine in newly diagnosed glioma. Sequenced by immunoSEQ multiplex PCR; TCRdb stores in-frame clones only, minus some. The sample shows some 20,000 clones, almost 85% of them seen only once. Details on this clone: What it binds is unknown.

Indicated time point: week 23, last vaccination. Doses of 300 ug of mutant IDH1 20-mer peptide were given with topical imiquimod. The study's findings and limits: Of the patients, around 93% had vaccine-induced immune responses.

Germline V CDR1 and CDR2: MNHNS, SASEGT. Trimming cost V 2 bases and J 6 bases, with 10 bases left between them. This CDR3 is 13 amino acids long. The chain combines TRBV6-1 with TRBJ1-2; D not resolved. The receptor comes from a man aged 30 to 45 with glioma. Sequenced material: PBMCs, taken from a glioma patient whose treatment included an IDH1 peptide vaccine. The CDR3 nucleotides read TGTGCCAGCAGTGAATGGGTGAGAGATGGCTACACCTTC. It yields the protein CASSEWVRDGYTF.